One TCR beta chain is described in this entry. The sample originates from a study of T cells in Graves' hyperthyroidism and ophthalmopathy. Amplification targeted TCR beta CDR3 regions from RNA transcripts. HTBI primers were used for first-round RT-PCR of the TCR CDR3. Each CDR3 protein gets one entry after TCRdb re-called the multiplex PCR reads with MiXCR. The sample has about 660,000 distinct CDR3 sequences, over 40% seen once. V lost 3 bases, J lost 1 base, and 6 bases lay in between. Germline values: CDR1 GTSNPN, CDR2 SVGIG (reference sequence). The CDR3 length is 12 residues. Sequenced input: peripheral blood or thyroid tissue (not recorded which). The receptor was derived from an adult man with Graves' disease, either hyperthyroidism or ophthalmopathy (not recorded which). The chain is built from TRBV30 and TRBJ1-2, with D uncertain. This CDR3 reads CAWRHGNYGYTF. The CDR3 region has the DNA TGTGCCTGGAGGCATGGTAACTATGGCTACACCTTC. The full variable domain, in which reference TRBV30 and TRBJ1-2 provide the parts outside the CDR3, is SQTIHQWPATLVQPVGSPLSLECTVEGTSNPNLYWYRQAAGRGLQLLFYSVGIGQISSEVPQNLSASRPQDRQFILSSKKLLLSDSGFYLCAWRHGNYGYTFGSGTRLTVV.